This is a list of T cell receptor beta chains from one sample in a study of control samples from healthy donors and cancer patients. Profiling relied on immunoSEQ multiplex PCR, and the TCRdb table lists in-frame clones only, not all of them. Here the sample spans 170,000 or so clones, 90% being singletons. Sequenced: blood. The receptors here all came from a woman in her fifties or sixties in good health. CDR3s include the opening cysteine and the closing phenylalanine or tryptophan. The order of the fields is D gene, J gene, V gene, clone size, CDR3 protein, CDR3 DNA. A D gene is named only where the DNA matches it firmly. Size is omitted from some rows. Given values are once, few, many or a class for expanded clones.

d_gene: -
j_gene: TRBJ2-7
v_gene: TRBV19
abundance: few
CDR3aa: CASRRDGNYEQYF
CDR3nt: TGTGCCAGTAGAAGGGACGGAAACTACGAGCAGTACTTC

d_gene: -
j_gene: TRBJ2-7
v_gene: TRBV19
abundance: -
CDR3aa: CASSIDLQPYEQYF
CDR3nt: TGTGCCAGTAGTATAGATCTTCAGCCGTACGAGCAGTACTTC

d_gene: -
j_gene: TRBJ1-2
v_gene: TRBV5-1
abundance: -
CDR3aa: CASSRNPGGGGHTF
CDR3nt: TGCGCCAGCAGCCGGAATCCGGGGGGCGGTGGCCACACCTTC

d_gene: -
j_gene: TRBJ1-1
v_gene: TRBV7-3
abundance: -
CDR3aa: CASSLGGLSNTEAFF
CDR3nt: TGTGCCAGCAGCTTAGGGGGACTGTCGAACACTGAAGCTTTCTTT

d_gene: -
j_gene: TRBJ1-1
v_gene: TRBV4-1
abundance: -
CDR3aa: CASSQGQGYTEAFF
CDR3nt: TGCGCCAGCAGCCAAGGGCAGGGATACACTGAAGCTTTCTTT

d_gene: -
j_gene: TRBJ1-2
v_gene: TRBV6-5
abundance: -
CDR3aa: CASEGQIGKNYGYTF
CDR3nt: TGTGCCAGCGAAGGACAGATTGGGAAAAACTATGGCTACACCTTC

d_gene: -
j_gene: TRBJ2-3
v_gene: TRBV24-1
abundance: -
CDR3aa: CATSDSQTEESGSTDTQYF
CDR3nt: TGTGCCACCAGTGATTCCCAAACGGAGGAGAGCGGGAGCACAGATACGCAGTATTTT

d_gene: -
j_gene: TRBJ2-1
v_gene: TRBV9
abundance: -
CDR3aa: CASSVESGNNEQFF
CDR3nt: TGTGCCAGCAGCGTCGAAAGCGGAAACAATGAGCAGTTCTTC

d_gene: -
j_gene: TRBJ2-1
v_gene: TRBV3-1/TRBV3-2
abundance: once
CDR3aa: CASSQVRGHPFF
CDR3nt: TGTGCCAGCAGCCAAGTGCGGGGACACCCTTTCTTC

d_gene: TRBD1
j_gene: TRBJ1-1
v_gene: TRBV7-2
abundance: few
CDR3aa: CASSLGTGTTEAFF
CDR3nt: TGTGCCAGCAGCTTAGGGACAGGGACGACTGAAGCTTTCTTT

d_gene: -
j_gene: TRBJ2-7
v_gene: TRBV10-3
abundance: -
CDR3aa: CAISDVTGAYEQYF
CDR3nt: TGTGCCATCAGTGATGTGACAGGCGCCTACGAGCAGTACTTC

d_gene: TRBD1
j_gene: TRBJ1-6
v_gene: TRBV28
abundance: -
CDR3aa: CASSSIPQGALNSPLHF
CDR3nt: TGTGCCAGCAGTTCTATCCCCCAGGGGGCGCTTAATTCACCCCTCCACTTT

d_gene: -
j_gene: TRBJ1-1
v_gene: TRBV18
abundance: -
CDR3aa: CASSIGQLQLMNTEAFF
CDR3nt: TGTGCCAGCTCCATTGGACAGCTACAACTTATGAACACTGAAGCTTTCTTT

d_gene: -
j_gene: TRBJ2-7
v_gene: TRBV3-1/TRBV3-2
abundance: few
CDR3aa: CASSRSKKQYF
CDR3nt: TGTGCCAGCAGCCGGTCTAAGAAGCAGTACTTC

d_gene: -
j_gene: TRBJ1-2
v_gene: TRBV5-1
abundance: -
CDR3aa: CASSLTARNGYTF
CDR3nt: TGCGCCAGCAGCTTGACAGCAAGGAATGGCTACACCTTC

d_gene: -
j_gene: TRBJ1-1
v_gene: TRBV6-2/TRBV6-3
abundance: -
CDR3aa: CASSYGLLNTEAFF
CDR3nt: TGTGCCAGCAGTTACGGACTCTTGAACACTGAAGCTTTCTTT

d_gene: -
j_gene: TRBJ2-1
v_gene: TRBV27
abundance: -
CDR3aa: CASSLGGPGSYNEQFF
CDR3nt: TGTGCCAGCAGTTTAGGGGGTCCTGGCTCCTACAATGAGCAGTTCTTC

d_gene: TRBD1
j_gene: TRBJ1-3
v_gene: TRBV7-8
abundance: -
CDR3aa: CASSLRETGSSSGNTIYF
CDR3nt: TGTGCCAGCAGCTTGCGCGAGACAGGGTCCAGCTCTGGAAACACCATATATTTT

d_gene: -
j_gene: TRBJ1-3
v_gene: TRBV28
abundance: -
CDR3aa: CASSLSSGIISGNTIYF
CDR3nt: TGTGCCAGCAGTTTATCGAGCGGAATAATCTCTGGAAACACCATATATTTT

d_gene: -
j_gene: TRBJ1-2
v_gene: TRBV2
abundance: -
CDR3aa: CASSDRGFDYGYTF
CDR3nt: TGTGCCAGCAGTGATCGAGGGTTTGACTATGGCTACACCTTC

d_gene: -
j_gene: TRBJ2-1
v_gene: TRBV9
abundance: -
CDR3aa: CASSVQRGPNNEQFF
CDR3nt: TGTGCCAGCAGCGTACAGAGGGGTCCTAACAATGAGCAGTTCTTC

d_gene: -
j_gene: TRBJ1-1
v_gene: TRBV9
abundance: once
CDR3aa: CASSGAPNTEAFF
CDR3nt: TGTGCCAGCAGCGGGGCCCCGAACACTGAAGCTTTCTTT

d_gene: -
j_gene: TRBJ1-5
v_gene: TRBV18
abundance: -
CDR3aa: CASSPLGHQPQHF
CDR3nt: TGTGCCAGCTCACCACTGGGGCATCAGCCCCAGCATTTT

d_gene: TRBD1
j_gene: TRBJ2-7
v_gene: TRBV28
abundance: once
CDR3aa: CASSFPLGGVGHEQYF
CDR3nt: TGTGCCAGCAGTTTCCCCCTAGGGGGCGTGGGACACGAGCAGTACTTC

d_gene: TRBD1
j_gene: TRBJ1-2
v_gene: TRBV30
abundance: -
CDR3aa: CAFTRDRVYGYTF
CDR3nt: TGTGCCTTCACACGGGACAGGGTTTATGGCTACACCTTC

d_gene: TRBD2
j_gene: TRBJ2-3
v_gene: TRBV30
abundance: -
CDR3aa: CAWRTSGATDTQYF
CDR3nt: TGTGCCTGGAGAACTAGCGGGGCCACAGATACGCAGTATTTT

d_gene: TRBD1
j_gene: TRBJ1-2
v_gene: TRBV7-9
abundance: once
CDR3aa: CASSLAHDRGNGYTF
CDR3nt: TGTGCCAGCAGCTTAGCGCACGACAGGGGCAACGGCTACACCTTC

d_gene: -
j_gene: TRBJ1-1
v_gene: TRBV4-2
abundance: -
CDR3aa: CASSQDLQGPMNTEAFF
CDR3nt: TGTGCCAGCAGCCAAGATCTTCAGGGACCCATGAACACTGAAGCTTTCTTT

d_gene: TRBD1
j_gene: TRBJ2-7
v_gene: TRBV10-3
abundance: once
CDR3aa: CAISESMIGTGSYEQYF
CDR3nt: TGTGCCATCAGTGAGTCGATGATAGGGACAGGCTCCTACGAGCAGTACTTC

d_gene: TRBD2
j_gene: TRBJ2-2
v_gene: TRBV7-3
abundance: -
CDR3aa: CASRQLAATGELFF
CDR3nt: TGTGCCAGCAGACAACTAGCGGCGACCGGGGAGCTGTTTTTT

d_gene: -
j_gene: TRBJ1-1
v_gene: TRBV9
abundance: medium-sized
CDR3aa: CASSAEWGADGEAFF
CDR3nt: TGTGCCAGCAGCGCCGAATGGGGGGCAGACGGTGAAGCTTTCTTT

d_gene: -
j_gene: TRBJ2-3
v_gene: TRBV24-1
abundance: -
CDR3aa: CATSDWDTTDTQYF
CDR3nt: TGTGCCACCAGTGATTGGGACACCACAGATACGCAGTATTTT

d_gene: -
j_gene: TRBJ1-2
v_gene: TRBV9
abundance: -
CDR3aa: CASSAGINRDGYTF
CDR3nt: TGTGCCAGCAGCGCTGGGATCAATCGGGATGGCTACACCTTC

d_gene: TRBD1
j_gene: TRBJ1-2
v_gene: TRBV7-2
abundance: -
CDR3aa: CASTRQGSNYGYTF
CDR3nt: TGTGCCAGCACCCGACAGGGATCGAACTATGGCTACACCTTC

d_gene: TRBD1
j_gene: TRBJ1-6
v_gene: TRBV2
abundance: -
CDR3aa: CASRPDRGHSPLHF
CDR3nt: TGTGCCAGCAGACCCGACAGGGGGCATTCACCCCTCCACTTT

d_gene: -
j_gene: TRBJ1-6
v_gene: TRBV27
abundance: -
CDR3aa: CASFKRGSGYNSPLHF
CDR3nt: TGTGCCAGCTTCAAGCGGGGCTCTGGGTATAATTCACCCCTCCACTTT

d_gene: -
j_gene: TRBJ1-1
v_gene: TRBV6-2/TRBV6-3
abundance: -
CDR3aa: CASSYRSLNTEAFF
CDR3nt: TGTGCCAGCAGTTACCGATCTTTGAACACTGAAGCTTTCTTT

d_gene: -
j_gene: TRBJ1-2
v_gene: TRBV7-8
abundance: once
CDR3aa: CASSTGTPKVPSYGYTF
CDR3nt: TGTGCCAGCAGCACTGGGACACCCAAGGTCCCATCCTATGGCTACACCTTC

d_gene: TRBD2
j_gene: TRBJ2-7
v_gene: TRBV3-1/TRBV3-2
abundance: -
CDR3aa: CASSQEPLGLAAHEQYF
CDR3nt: TGTGCCAGCAGCCAAGAGCCTCTGGGACTAGCGGCCCACGAGCAGTACTTC

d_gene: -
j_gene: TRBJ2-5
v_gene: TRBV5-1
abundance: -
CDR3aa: CASSYKAQETQYF
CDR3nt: TGCGCCAGCAGCTATAAAGCCCAAGAGACCCAGTACTTC

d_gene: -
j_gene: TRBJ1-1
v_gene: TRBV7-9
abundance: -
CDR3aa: CASRPGGLYTEAFF
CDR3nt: TGTGCCAGCAGACCTGGGGGGTTGTACACTGAAGCTTTCTTT

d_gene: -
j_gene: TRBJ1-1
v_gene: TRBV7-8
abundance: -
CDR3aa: CASSLGGNLNTEAFF
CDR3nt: TGTGCCAGCAGCTTAGGGGGGAACCTGAACACTGAAGCTTTCTTT

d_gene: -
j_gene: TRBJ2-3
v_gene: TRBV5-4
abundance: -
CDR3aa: CASSSNRESDTQYF
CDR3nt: TGTGCCAGCAGCTCCAACAGGGAGTCAGATACGCAGTATTTT

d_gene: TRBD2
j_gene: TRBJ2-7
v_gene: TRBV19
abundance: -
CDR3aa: CASSIGLAGRYEQYF
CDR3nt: TGTGCCAGTAGTATAGGTCTAGCGGGGAGGTACGAGCAGTACTTC

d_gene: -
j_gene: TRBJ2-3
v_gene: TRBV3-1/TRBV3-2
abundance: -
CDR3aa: CASSQDPKAADTQYF
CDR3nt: TGTGCCAGCAGCCAAGACCCAAAGGCAGCAGATACGCAGTATTTT

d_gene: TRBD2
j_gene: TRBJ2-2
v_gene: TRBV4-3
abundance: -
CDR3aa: CASSQYIAGVNTGELFF
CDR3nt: TGCGCCAGCAGCCAATACATAGCGGGAGTAAACACCGGGGAGCTGTTTTTT

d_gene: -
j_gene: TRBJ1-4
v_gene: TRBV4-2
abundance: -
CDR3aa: CASSQGTADSEKLFF
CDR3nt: TGTGCCAGCAGCCAAGGTACGGCAGACTCGGAAAAACTGTTTTTT

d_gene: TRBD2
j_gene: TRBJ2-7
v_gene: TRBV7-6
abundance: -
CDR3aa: CASSLGGGTYEQYF
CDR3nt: TGTGCCAGCAGCTTAGGCGGGGGGACCTACGAGCAGTACTTC

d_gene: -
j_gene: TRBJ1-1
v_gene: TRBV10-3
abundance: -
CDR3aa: CATSKDGWNTEAFF
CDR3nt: TGTGCCACCTCAAAGGACGGGTGGAACACTGAAGCTTTCTTT

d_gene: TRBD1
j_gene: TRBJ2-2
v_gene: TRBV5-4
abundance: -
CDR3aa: CASSLGTGSSGELFF
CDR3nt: TGTGCCAGCAGCTTAGGGACAGGGTCGTCCGGGGAGCTGTTTTTT

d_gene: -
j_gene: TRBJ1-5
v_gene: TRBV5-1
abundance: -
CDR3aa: CASSLDVNQPQHF
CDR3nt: TGCGCCAGCAGCTTGGATGTTAATCAGCCCCAGCATTTT

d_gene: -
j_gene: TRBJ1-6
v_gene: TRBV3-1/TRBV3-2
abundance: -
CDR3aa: CASSQVEGSPLHF
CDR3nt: TGTGCCAGCAGCCAAGTGGAGGGATCACCCCTCCACTTT

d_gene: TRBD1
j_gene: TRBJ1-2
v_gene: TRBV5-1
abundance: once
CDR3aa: CASTSGTGGLTNYGYTF
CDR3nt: TGCGCCAGCACTTCCGGGACAGGGGGATTAACTAACTATGGCTACACCTTC

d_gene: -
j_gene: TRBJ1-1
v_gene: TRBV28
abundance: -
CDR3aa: CASSYGWGRGTEAFF
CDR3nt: TGTGCCAGCAGCTACGGGTGGGGGAGGGGCACTGAAGCTTTCTTT

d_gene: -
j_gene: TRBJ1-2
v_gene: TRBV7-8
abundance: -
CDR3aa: CASSLQGFDYGYTF
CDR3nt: TGTGCCAGCAGCCTGCAGGGGTTCGACTATGGCTACACCTTC